These T cell receptor beta chains were read from a single sample in a study of OX40 agonist ivuxolimab in advanced cancers. Clones were read by immunoSEQ multiplex PCR, and TCRdb kept only the in-frame ones, dropping some. The data hold tens of thousands of clones, with approximately 84% observed a single time. Material: CD4+ or CD8+ T cells sorted from blood, obtained in a trial of the OX40 agonist ivuxolimab. The receptors shown here come from an adult with an advanced solid tumor such as melanoma, head and neck, liver or kidney cancer. The CDR3 runs from the conserved cysteine through the conserved F or W. Each record gives: CDR3 length, clone size, V gene, J gene, D gene, CDR3 protein, CDR3 DNA. The D gene is left open where the match is weak. A clone size is listed for some rows: how often the clone was seen (once, few, many), or a class if it is expanded.

cdr3_length: 13; clone_size: .; v_call: TRBV7-9; j_call: TRBJ2-1; d_call: TRBD1; cdr3_aa: CASSTDRGSEQFF; cdr3_nt: TGTGCCAGCAGCACCGACAGGGGTTCTGAGCAGTTCTTC
cdr3_length: 17; clone_size: .; v_call: TRBV2; j_call: TRBJ2-5; d_call: TRBD2; cdr3_aa: CASIGTSGGGDRETQYF; cdr3_nt: TGTGCCAGCATCGGGACTAGCGGGGGGGGAGATCGAGAGACCCAGTACTTC
cdr3_length: 15; clone_size: .; v_call: TRBV7-3; j_call: TRBJ2-7; d_call: .; cdr3_aa: CASSQEGGSPYEQYF; cdr3_nt: TGTGCCAGCAGCCAAGAAGGTGGGAGCCCCTACGAGCAGTACTTC
cdr3_length: 15; clone_size: .; v_call: TRBV5-8; j_call: TRBJ2-1; d_call: .; cdr3_aa: CASSFYFMGGYEQFF; cdr3_nt: TGTGCCAGCAGCTTCTACTTTATGGGGGGCTATGAGCAGTTCTTC
cdr3_length: 17; clone_size: .; v_call: TRBV27; j_call: TRBJ1-2; d_call: TRBD1; cdr3_aa: CASSLLLPGQGSYGYTF; cdr3_nt: TGTGCCAGCAGTCTCCTTCTACCGGGACAGGGCAGCTATGGCTACACCTTC
cdr3_length: 15; clone_size: few; v_call: TRBV7-9; j_call: TRBJ2-5; d_call: TRBD2; cdr3_aa: CASSFPLAGEETQYF; cdr3_nt: TGTGCCAGCAGCTTCCCACTAGCGGGGGAAGAGACCCAGTACTTC
cdr3_length: 15; clone_size: .; v_call: TRBV27; j_call: TRBJ2-7; d_call: TRBD1; cdr3_aa: CASSPDRGYLYEQYF; cdr3_nt: TGTGCCAGCAGTCCCGACAGGGGTTACCTCTACGAGCAGTACTTC
cdr3_length: 13; clone_size: .; v_call: TRBV9; j_call: TRBJ2-3; d_call: .; cdr3_aa: CASSVEGTDTQYF; cdr3_nt: TGTGCCAGCAGCGTAGAGGGGACAGATACGCAGTATTTT
cdr3_length: 15; clone_size: .; v_call: TRBV15; j_call: TRBJ1-5; d_call: .; cdr3_aa: CATSRDLGTLRPQHF; cdr3_nt: TGTGCCACCAGCAGAGATCTTGGAACACTGCGGCCCCAGCATTTT
cdr3_length: 16; clone_size: few; v_call: TRBV13; j_call: TRBJ1-5; d_call: TRBD1; cdr3_aa: CASSLSSGTGNQPQHF; cdr3_nt: TGTGCCAGCAGCCTCTCATCCGGGACAGGGAATCAGCCCCAGCATTTT
cdr3_length: 21; clone_size: .; v_call: TRBV29-1; j_call: TRBJ2-5; d_call: .; cdr3_aa: CSVEDRLYLPTAGYGRETQYF; cdr3_nt: TGCAGCGTTGAAGATCGACTTTACCTTCCGACGGCGGGATATGGCAGAGAGACCCAGTACTTC
cdr3_length: 16; clone_size: .; v_call: TRBV6-1; j_call: TRBJ2-1; d_call: .; cdr3_aa: CASSEHSRSSYNEQFF; cdr3_nt: TGTGCCAGCAGTGAGCATTCACGGAGCTCCTACAATGAGCAGTTCTTC
cdr3_length: 15; clone_size: .; v_call: TRBV10-3; j_call: TRBJ2-7; d_call: .; cdr3_aa: CAITELNGTSYEQYF; cdr3_nt: TGTGCCATCACCGAATTAAACGGGACATCCTACGAGCAGTACTTC
cdr3_length: 15; clone_size: .; v_call: TRBV4-3; j_call: TRBJ1-1; d_call: .; cdr3_aa: CASSQVGRGYTEAFF; cdr3_nt: TGCGCCAGCAGCCAAGTAGGCCGGGGCTACACTGAAGCTTTCTTT
cdr3_length: 15; clone_size: .; v_call: TRBV4-2; j_call: TRBJ1-2; d_call: .; cdr3_aa: CASSLLAALGNGYTF; cdr3_nt: TGTGCCAGCAGCCTCCTGGCGGCCCTAGGAAATGGCTACACCTTC
cdr3_length: 15; clone_size: .; v_call: TRBV11-2; j_call: TRBJ1-5; d_call: .; cdr3_aa: CASSLEGGPNQPQHF; cdr3_nt: TGTGCCAGCAGCTTAGAGGGGGGGCCCAATCAGCCCCAGCATTTT
cdr3_length: 14; clone_size: .; v_call: TRBV19; j_call: TRBJ1-1; d_call: .; cdr3_aa: CASLPRATDTEAFF; cdr3_nt: TGTGCCAGTCTCCCAAGGGCGACGGACACTGAAGCTTTCTTT
cdr3_length: 13; clone_size: few; v_call: TRBV29-1; j_call: TRBJ2-1; d_call: .; cdr3_aa: CSVSSGFYNEQFF; cdr3_nt: TGCAGCGTTTCGTCAGGTTTTTACAATGAGCAGTTCTTC
cdr3_length: 15; clone_size: .; v_call: TRBV6-1; j_call: TRBJ1-1; d_call: .; cdr3_aa: CASSVAASLNTEAFF; cdr3_nt: TGTGCCAGCAGTGTGGCAGCATCGCTGAACACTGAAGCTTTCTTT
cdr3_length: 17; clone_size: .; v_call: TRBV7-2; j_call: TRBJ2-1; d_call: .; cdr3_aa: CASSSLTGPLGSSEQFF; cdr3_nt: TGTGCCAGCAGCTCCTTGACAGGCCCCCTGGGTAGTAGTGAGCAGTTCTTC
cdr3_length: 14; clone_size: .; v_call: TRBV9; j_call: TRBJ2-7; d_call: .; cdr3_aa: CASSVDGSSYEQYF; cdr3_nt: TGTGCCAGCAGCGTAGACGGCAGCTCCTACGAGCAGTACTTC
cdr3_length: 15; clone_size: .; v_call: TRBV27; j_call: TRBJ2-2; d_call: .; cdr3_aa: CASSSFATNTGELFF; cdr3_nt: TGTGCCAGCAGTTCGTTTGCTACGAACACCGGGGAGCTGTTTTTT
cdr3_length: 15; clone_size: .; v_call: TRBV4-3; j_call: TRBJ2-1; d_call: .; cdr3_aa: CASSQDRSSYNEQFF; cdr3_nt: TGCGCCAGCAGCCAAGACCGGAGCTCCTACAATGAGCAGTTCTTC
cdr3_length: 14; clone_size: .; v_call: TRBV7-6; j_call: TRBJ2-3; d_call: .; cdr3_aa: CASSLIPSTDTQYF; cdr3_nt: TGTGCCAGCAGCTTAATCCCTAGCACAGATACGCAGTATTTT
cdr3_length: 16; clone_size: .; v_call: TRBV9; j_call: TRBJ2-7; d_call: TRBD2; cdr3_aa: CASSGGEGTGSYEQYF; cdr3_nt: TGTGCCAGCAGCGGCGGGGAGGGGACGGGCTCCTACGAGCAGTACTTC
cdr3_length: 16; clone_size: .; v_call: TRBV15; j_call: TRBJ2-2; d_call: .; cdr3_aa: CATSLINGANTGELFF; cdr3_nt: TGTGCCACCAGCCTGATAAATGGGGCCAACACCGGGGAGCTGTTTTTT
cdr3_length: 16; clone_size: .; v_call: TRBV11-1; j_call: TRBJ2-2; d_call: .; cdr3_aa: CASSLWDITNTGELFF; cdr3_nt: TGTGCCAGCAGCTTATGGGACATAACGAACACCGGGGAGCTGTTTTTT
cdr3_length: 16; clone_size: .; v_call: TRBV7-3; j_call: TRBJ2-3; d_call: TRBD1; cdr3_aa: CASSNTGGGWTDTQYF; cdr3_nt: TGTGCCAGCTCTAACACAGGGGGCGGTTGGACAGATACGCAGTATTTT
cdr3_length: 13; clone_size: few; v_call: TRBV4-1; j_call: TRBJ1-1; d_call: TRBD1; cdr3_aa: CASSLDRANEAFF; cdr3_nt: TGCGCCAGCAGCCTGGACAGGGCGAATGAAGCTTTCTTT
cdr3_length: 15; clone_size: medium-sized; v_call: TRBV6-5; j_call: TRBJ2-7; d_call: TRBD1; cdr3_aa: CASSDWDRGNYEQYF; cdr3_nt: TGTGCCAGCAGCGATTGGGACAGGGGGAACTACGAGCAGTACTTC
cdr3_length: 15; clone_size: .; v_call: TRBV29-1; j_call: TRBJ1-2; d_call: .; cdr3_aa: CSVEDFVGFGYGYTF; cdr3_nt: TGCAGCGTTGAAGATTTTGTGGGTTTCGGCTATGGCTACACCTTC
cdr3_length: 14; clone_size: .; v_call: TRBV10-2; j_call: TRBJ2-5; d_call: TRBD2; cdr3_aa: CASSAREGRSPQYF; cdr3_nt: TGCGCCAGCAGTGCCAGGGAGGGAAGGTCCCCCCAGTACTTC
cdr3_length: 16; clone_size: .; v_call: TRBV5-8; j_call: TRBJ2-1; d_call: TRBD2; cdr3_aa: CASNLGQRGSHNEQFF; cdr3_nt: TGTGCCAGCAACTTGGGGCAGCGGGGGTCTCACAATGAGCAGTTCTTC